Sequencing of this T cell receptor (beta chain) was carried out in a study of cytomegalovirus exposure and HLA in healthy donors. General study findings and limits: TCR sequences were mostly rare, though some public TCRs occurred in many donors. A few chains linked to CMV were shown in vitro to be specific for CMV antigens.

In this sample, this clone turned up once. What it binds is unknown. The CDR3 has 15 residues. CDR1 is SGHAT and CDR2 is FQNNGV in the germline V gene. With V trimmed by 3 bases and J by 2 bases, 7 bases remained unmatched. TCRdb keeps only in-frame clones here, not all; method: immunoSEQ multiplex PCR. The sample carries tens of thousands of clones, more than 85% recorded once. The V gene is TRBV11-2, the J gene TRBJ2-7, with TRBD1 matching 7 bases. This receptor was identified in a woman aged 25 to 39 in good health and CMV-seronegative. The sequencing input was PBMCs. The CDR3 loop reads CASSFRQGGPYEQYF. DNA of the CDR3: TGTGCCAGCAGCTTCCGACAGGGCGGGCCCTACGAGCAGTACTTC.